This TCR beta chain stems from a study of Graves' ophthalmopathy and Graves' hyperthyroidism. Study-wide context: Peripheral blood was gathered at first diagnosis, ahead of any treatment whatsoever.

A remark on this clonotype: Its matching antigen is unknown.

Amplification of the TCR beta CDR3 regions used RNA transcripts (as template). The first round was an RT-PCR with HTBI primers, and the second round was a multiplex PCR. MiXCR, applied by TCRdb to the multiplex PCR reads, yields one record per CDR3 protein. Of tens of thousands of distinct CDR3 sequences listed, under 55% are singletons. The study, taken as a whole, reports: Detected in blood as well were most expanded thyroid clonotypes with frequency above 0.001.

Those donors who had ophthalmopathy presented with moderate-to-severe activity, a CAS of ≥3, a NOSPECS of ≥4 and a duration under 3 months. CDR1 is DFQATT, CDR2 SNEGSKA, per germline (reference sequence). This CDR3 is 17 amino acids long. V shed 0 bases and J 7 bases; nucleotides not matched to a gene: 10. Sequencing was carried out using peripheral blood. This TCR derives from an adult woman with Graves' ophthalmopathy. The J gene is TRBJ2-4, the V gene TRBV20-1; 12 bases line up with TRBD2. For the CDR3, the DNA is TGCAGTGCTAGAGAGGCTAGCGGGAGGGTCGGTGGGAACATTCAGTACTTC. Residues: CSAREASGRVGGNIQYF.